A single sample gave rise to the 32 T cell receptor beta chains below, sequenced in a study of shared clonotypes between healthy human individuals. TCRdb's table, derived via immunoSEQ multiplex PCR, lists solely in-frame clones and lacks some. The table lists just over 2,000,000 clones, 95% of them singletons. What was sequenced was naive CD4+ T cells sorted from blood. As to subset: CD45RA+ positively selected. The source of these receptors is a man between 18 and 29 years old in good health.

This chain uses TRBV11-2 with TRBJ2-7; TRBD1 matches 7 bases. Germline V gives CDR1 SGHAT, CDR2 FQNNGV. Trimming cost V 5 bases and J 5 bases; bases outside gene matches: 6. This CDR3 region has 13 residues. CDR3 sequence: CASSQDRANEQYF. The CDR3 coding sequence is TGTGCCAGCAGCCAAGACAGGGCAAACGAGCAGTACTTC.

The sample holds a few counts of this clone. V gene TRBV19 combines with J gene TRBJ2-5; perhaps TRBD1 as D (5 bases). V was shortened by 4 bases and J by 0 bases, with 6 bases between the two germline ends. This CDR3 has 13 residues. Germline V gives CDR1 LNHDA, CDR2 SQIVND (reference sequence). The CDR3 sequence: CASSRQYQETQYF. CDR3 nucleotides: TGTGCCAGTAGTAGACAGTACCAAGAGACCCAGTACTTC.

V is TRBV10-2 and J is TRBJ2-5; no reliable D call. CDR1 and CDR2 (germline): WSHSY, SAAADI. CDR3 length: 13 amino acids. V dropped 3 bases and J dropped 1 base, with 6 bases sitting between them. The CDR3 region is CASSDSLQETQYF. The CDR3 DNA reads TGCGCCAGCAGTGACAGCCTCCAAGAGACCCAGTACTTC.

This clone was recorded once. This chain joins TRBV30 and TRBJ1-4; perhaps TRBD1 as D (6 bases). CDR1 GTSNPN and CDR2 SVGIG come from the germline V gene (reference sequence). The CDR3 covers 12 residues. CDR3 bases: TGTGCGGGGAGGACAGTCAGCGAAAAACTGTTTTTT. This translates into CAGRTVSEKLFF.

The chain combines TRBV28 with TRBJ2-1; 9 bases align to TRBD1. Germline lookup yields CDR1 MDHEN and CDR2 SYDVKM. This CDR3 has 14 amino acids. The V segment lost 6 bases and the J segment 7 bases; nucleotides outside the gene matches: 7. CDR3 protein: CASRSGTGMNEQFF. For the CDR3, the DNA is TGTGCCAGCAGGTCCGGGACAGGGATGAATGAGCAGTTCTTC.

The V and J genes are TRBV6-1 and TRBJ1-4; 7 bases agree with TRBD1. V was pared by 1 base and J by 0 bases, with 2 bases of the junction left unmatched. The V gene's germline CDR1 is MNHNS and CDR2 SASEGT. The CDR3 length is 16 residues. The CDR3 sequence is CASSEGTGATNEKLFF. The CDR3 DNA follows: TGTGCCAGCAGTGAAGGGACAGGAGCAACTAATGAAAAACTGTTTTTT.

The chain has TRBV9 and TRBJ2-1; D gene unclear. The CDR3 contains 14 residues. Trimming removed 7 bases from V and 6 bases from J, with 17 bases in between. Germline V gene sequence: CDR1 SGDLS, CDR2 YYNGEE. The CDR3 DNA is TGTGCCAGCTCTAGATATACCGATAGCAATGAGCAGTTCTTC. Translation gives CASSRYTDSNEQFF.

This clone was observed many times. DNA of the CDR3: TGCGCCAGCAGTGAGAACGGACCTAGCAATCAGCCCCAGCATTTT. It yields the protein CASSENGPSNQPQHF. The chain uses TRBV10-2 and TRBJ1-5; D unresolved. The CDR3 loop spans 15 amino acids. With 2 bases removed from V and 0 bases from J, the gap between germline ends came to 8 bases. Per the germline V gene, CDR1 is WSHSY and CDR2 is SAAADI.

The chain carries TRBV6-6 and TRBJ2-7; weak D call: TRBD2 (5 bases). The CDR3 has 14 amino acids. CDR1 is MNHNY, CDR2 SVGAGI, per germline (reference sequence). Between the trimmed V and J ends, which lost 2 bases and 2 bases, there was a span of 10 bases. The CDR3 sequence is CASSYQRRPYEQYF. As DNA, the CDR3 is TGTGCCAGCAGTTACCAGCGGCGGCCCTACGAGCAGTACTTC.

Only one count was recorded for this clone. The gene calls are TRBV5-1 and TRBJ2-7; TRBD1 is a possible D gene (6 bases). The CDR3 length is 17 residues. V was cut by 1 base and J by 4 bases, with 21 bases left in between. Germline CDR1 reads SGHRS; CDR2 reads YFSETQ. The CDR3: CASSLPRQAQGPYEQYF. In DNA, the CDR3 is TGCGCCAGCAGCTTGCCCCGACAGGCCCAGGGGCCTTACGAGCAGTACTTC.

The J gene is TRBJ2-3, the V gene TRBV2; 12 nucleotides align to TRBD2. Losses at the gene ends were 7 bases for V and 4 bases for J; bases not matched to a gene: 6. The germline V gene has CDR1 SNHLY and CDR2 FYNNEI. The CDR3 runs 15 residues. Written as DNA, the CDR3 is TGTGCCAGCAAAGCACTAGCGGGGGGCGCAGATACGCAGTATTTT. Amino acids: CASKALAGGADTQYF. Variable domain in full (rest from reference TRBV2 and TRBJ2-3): EPEVTQTPSHQVTQMGQEVILRCVPISNHLYFYWYRQILGQKVEFLVSFYNNEISEKSEIFDDQFSVERPDGSNFTLKIRSTKLEDSAMYFCASKALAGGADTQYFGPGTRLTVL.

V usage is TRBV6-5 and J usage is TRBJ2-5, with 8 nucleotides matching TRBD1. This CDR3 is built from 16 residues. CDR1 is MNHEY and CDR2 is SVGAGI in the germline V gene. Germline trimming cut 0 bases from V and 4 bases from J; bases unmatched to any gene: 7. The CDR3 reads CASSYSATGTGETQYF. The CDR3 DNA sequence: TGTGCCAGCAGTTACTCGGCCACAGGGACAGGAGAGACCCAGTACTTC.

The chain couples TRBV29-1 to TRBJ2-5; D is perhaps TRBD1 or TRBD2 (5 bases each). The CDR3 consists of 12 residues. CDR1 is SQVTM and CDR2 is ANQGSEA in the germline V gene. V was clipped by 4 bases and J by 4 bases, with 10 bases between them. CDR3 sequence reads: CSVADGAETQYF. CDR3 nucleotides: TGCAGCGTTGCGGACGGGGCAGAGACCCAGTACTTC.

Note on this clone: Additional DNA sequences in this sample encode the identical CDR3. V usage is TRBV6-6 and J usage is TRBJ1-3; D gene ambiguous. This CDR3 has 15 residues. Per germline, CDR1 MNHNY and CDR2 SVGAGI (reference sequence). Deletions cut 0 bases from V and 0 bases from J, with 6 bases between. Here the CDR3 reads CASSYSSSSGNTIYF. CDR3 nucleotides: TGTGCCAGCAGTTACTCATCTAGCTCTGGAAACACCATATATTTT.

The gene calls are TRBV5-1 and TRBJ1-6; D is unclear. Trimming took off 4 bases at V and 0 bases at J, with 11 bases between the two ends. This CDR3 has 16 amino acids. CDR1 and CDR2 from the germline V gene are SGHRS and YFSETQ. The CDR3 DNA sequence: TGCGCCAGCAGCGCGGACGCGAGCTCCTATAATTCACCCCTCCACTTT. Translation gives CASSADASSYNSPLHF.

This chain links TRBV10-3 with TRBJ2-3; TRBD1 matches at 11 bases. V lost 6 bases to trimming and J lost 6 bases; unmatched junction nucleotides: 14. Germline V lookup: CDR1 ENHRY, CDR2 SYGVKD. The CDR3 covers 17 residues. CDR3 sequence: CAISTPTGTGGGDTQYF. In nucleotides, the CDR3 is TGTGCCATCAGCACGCCCACCGGGACAGGGGGAGGTGATACGCAGTATTTT.

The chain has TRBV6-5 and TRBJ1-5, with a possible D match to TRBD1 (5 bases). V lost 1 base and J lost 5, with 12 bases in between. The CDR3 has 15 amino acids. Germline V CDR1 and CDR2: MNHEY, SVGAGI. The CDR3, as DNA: TGTGCCAGCAGTTACTGGACACCGCATTATCAGCCCCAGCATTTT. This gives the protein CASSYWTPHYQPQHF.

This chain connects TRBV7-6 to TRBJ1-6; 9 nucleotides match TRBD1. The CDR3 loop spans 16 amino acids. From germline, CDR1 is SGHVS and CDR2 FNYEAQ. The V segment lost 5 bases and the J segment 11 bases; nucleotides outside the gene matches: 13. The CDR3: CASSEGFGQGNPPLHF. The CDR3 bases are TGTGCCAGCAGCGAAGGGTTTGGACAGGGGAATCCACCCCTCCACTTT.

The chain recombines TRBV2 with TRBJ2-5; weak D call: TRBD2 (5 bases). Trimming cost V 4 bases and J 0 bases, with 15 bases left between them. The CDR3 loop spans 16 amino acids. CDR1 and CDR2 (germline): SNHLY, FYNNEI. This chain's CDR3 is CASSAARTGYQETQYF. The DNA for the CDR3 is TGTGCCAGCAGTGCGGCAAGGACGGGGTACCAAGAGACCCAGTACTTC.

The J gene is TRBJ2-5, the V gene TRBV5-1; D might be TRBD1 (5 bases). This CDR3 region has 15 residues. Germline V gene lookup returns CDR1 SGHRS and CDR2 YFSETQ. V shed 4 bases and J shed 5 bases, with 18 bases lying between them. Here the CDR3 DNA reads TGCGCCAGCAGCCCAGACAGCCCTGTCGTGGAGACCCAGTACTTC. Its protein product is CASSPDSPVVETQYF.

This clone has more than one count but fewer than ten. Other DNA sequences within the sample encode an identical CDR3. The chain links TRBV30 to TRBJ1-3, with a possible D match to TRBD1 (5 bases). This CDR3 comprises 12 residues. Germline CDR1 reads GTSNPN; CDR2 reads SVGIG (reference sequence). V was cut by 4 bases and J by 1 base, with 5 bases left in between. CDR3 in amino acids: CAWTGSGNTIYF. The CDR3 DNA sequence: TGTGCCTGGACAGGGTCTGGAAACACCATATATTTT.

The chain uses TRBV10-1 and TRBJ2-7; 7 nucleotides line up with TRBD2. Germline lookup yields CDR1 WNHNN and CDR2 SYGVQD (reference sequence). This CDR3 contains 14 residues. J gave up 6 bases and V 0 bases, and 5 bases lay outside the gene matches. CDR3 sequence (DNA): TGCGCCAGCAGTGAGTCGACTAGCAGTTCCGAGCAGTACTTC. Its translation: CASSESTSSSEQYF.

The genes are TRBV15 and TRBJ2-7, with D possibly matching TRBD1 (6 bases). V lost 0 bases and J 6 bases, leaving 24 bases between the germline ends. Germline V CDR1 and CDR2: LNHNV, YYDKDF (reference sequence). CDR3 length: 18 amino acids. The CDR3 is CATSRDIGRTNTGREQYF. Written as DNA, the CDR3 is TGTGCCACCAGCAGAGATATCGGACGGACCAACACAGGGCGCGAGCAGTACTTC.

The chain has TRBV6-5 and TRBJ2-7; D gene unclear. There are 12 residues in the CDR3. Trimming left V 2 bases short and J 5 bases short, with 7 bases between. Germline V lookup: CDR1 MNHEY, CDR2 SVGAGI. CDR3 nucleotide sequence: TGTGCCAGCAGTTACGCACAGAACGAGCAGTACTTC. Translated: CASSYAQNEQYF.

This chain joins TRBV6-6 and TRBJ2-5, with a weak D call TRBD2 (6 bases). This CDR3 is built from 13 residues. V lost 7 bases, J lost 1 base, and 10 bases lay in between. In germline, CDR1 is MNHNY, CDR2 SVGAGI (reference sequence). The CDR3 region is CASKRDFQETQYF. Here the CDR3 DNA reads TGTGCCAGCAAAAGGGACTTCCAAGAGACCCAGTACTTC.

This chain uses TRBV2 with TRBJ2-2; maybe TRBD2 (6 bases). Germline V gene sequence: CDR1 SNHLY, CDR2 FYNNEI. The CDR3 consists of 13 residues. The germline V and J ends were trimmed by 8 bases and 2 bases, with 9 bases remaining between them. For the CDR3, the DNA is TGTGCCAGCCGACTAGAAAACACCGGGGAGCTGTTTTTT. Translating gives CASRLENTGELFF.

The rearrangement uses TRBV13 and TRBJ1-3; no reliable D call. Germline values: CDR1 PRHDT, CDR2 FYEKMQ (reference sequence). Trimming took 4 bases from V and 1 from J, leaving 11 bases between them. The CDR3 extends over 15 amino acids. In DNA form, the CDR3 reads TGTGCCAGCAGCTCTCGGGAGTGGTCTGGAAACACCATATATTTT. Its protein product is CASSSREWSGNTIYF.

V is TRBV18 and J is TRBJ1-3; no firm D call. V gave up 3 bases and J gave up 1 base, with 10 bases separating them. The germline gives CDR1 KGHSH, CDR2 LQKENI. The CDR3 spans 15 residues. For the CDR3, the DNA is TGTGCCAGCTCACCCATGGCGGTATCTGGAAACACCATATATTTT. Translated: CASSPMAVSGNTIYF.

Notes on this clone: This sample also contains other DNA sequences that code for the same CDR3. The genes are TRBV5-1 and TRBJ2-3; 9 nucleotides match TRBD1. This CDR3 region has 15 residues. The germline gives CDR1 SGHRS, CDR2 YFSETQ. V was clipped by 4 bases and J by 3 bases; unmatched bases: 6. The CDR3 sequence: CASSLNRGLTDTQYF. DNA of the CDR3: TGCGCCAGCAGCCTAAACAGGGGGCTAACAGATACGCAGTATTTT.

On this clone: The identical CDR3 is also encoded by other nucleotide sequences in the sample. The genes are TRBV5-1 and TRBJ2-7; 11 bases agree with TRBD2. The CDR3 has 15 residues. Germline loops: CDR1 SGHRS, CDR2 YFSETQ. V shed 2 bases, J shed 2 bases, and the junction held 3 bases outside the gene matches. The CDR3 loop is CASSFGTSGPYEQYF. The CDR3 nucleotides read TGCGCCAGCAGCTTTGGGACTAGCGGCCCCTACGAGCAGTACTTC.

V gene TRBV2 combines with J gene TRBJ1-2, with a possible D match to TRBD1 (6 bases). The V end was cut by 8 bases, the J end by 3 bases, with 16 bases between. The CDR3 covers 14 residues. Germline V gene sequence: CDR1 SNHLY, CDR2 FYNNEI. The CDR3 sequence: CASSTRGLYYGYTF. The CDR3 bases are TGTGCCAGCTCGACCCGGGGGCTATACTATGGCTACACCTTC.

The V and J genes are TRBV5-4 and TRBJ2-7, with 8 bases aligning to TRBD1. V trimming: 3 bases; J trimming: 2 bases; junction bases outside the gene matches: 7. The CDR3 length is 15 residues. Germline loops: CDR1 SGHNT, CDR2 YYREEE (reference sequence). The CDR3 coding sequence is TGTGCCAGCAGCTCTACAGGGGGTACGACCTACGAGCAGTACTTC. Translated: CASSSTGGTTYEQYF.